Listed below are T cell receptor beta chains from one sample, sequenced in a study of blood T cell repertoires in COVID-19. The data were produced by immunoSEQ multiplex PCR, yet TCRdb's version contains in-frame clones alone and is incomplete. Seen here are 300,000 to 350,000 clones, about 90% observed once, and the top ten hold 3% to 4%. The sample comprised peripheral blood. The origin of the receptors is a woman under 30 who had recovered from COVID-19. The CDR3 runs from the conserved cysteine through the conserved F or W. Where a row states a size, it is once, few, many or the class of an expanded clone; other rows omit it.

V gene,CDR3 length,clone size,CDR3 protein
TRBV13,15,NA,CASAAGGPTDDEQFF
TRBV5-1,16,NA,CASSPGTSGSGETQYF
TRBV5-1,14,once,CASSLVSTEETQYF
TRBV7-2,15,NA,CASSSLLTGDQPQHF
TRBV7-9,15,NA,CASSGGQRYEEKLFF
TRBV14,15,few,CASSHYRFANTEAFF
TRBV6-6,15,NA,CASSYWTGGDTEAFF
TRBV7-2,12,NA,CASSSPSGEQFF
TRBV12-3/TRBV12-4,13,NA,CASSLQGASPLHF
TRBV6-2/TRBV6-3,13,NA,CASSYSQLYGYTF
TRBV5-1,15,NA,CASSSRQNNNSPLHF
TRBV4-3,14,NA,CASSQDGANEKLFF
TRBV19,15,NA,CASSIELAKQETQYF
TRBV19,14,NA,CASSVQGRNTEAFF
TRBV30,15,NA,CAWSVRGRLGDTQYF
TRBV9,17,NA,CASSVDLVGGKADTQYF
TRBV19,12,NA,CASSIYRSEAFF
TRBV11-3,17,NA,CASSLERAGSSSSEQFF
TRBV12-3/TRBV12-4,13,NA,CASSLGAGNTIYF
TRBV7-9,15,NA,CASSSGTGNNYGYTF
TRBV7-2,14,NA,CASSLRSGIAEAFF
TRBV7-2,16,NA,CASSLAQVAGGNGYTF
TRBV14,12,NA,CASSQVRWTQYF
TRBV7-9,13,NA,CASSLQSGQPQHF
TRBV27,17,once,CASSITPSGTFLNTQYF
TRBV14,13,NA,CASSQVYRGKLFF
TRBV29-1,15,NA,CSVRPGLARTGELFF
TRBV7-9,15,NA,CASSPGVAGTDTQYF
TRBV15,14,NA,CATSRDFRDQPQHF
TRBV15,14,NA,CATSRDYKLDTQYF
TRBV5-1,18,NA,CASSLGPYRASSYNEQFF
TRBV5-4,15,NA,CASSSGQRSGNTIYF